These 2 T cell receptor beta chains share one sample of origin, sequenced in a study of blood T cells in healthy people across ages. Then a second PCR, running roughly 7 to 11 cycles, was carried out with a sample-barcoded 5' primer and a J-beta primer mix. TCRdb passed the 5' RACE reads through MiXCR, listing each CDR3 protein once. The sample lists approximately 820,000 distinct CDR3 sequences; approximately 44% were seen once. Sequenced: blood. These receptors all come from a man between 60 and 70 years old in good health.

The J gene is TRBJ2-7, the V gene TRBV5-1, with TRBD1 as a possible D gene (5 bases). The V end was cut by 4 bases, the J end by 2 bases, with 16 bases between. This CDR3 contains 15 residues. Germline V gives CDR1 SGHRS, CDR2 YFSETQ. The CDR3, as DNA: TGCGCCAGCAGCCTGACTTCGGACACTCCCTACGAGCAGTACTTC. Its protein is CASSLTSDTPYEQYF.

The chain has TRBV20-1 and TRBJ2-7; 8 nucleotides align to TRBD1. Trimming took 4 bases from V and 3 from J; bases not matched to a gene: 5. This CDR3 is 13 amino acids long. Germline V CDR1 and CDR2: DFQATT, SNEGSKA (reference sequence). As DNA, the CDR3 is TGCAGTGCTACGACAGGGGCGGGCTACGAGCAGTACTTC. Amino acid sequence: CSATTGAGYEQYF.